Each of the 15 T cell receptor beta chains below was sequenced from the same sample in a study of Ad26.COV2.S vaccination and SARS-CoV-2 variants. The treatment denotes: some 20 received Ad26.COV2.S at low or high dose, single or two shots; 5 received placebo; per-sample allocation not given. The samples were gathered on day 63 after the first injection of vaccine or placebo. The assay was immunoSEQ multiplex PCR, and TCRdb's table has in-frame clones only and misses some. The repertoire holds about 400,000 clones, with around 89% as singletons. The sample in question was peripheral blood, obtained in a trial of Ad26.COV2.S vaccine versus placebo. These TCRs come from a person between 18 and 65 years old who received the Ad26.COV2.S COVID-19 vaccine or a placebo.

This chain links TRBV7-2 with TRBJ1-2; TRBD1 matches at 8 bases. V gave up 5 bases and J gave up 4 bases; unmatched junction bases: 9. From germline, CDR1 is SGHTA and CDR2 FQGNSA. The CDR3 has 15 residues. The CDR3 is CASSQRQGNTYGYTF. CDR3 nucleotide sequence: TGTGCCAGCAGCCAAAGACAGGGGAATACCTATGGCTACACCTTC.

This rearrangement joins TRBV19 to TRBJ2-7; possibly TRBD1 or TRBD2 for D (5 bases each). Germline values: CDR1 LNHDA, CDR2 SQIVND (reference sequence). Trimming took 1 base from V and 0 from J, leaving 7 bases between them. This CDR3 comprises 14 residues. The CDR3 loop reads CASSIAGRSYEQYF. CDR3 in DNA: TGTGCCAGTAGTATAGCGGGGCGCTCCTACGAGCAGTACTTC.

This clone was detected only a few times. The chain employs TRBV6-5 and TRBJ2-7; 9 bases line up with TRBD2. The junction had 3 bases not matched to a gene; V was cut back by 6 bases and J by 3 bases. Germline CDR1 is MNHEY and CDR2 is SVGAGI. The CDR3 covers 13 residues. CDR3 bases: TGTGCCAGCAGGCCTAGCGGGAACTACGAGCAGTACTTC. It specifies CASRPSGNYEQYF.

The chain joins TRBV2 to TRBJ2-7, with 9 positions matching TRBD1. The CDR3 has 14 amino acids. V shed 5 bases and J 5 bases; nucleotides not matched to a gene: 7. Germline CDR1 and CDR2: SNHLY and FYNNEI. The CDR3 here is CASSPGQGFNEQYF. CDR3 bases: TGTGCCAGCAGTCCGGGACAGGGCTTCAACGAGCAGTACTTC.

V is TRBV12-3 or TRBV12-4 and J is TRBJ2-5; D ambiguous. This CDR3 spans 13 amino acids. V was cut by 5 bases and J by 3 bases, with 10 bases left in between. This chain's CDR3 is CASSPRTKETQYF. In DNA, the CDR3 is TGTGCCAGCAGTCCCCGGACGAAAGAGACCCAGTACTTC.

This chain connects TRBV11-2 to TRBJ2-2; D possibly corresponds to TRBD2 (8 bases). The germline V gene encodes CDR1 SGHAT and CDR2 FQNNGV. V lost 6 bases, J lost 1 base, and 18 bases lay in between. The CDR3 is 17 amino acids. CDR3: CASRPTRGTRNTGELFF. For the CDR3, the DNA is TGTGCCAGCAGGCCGACCAGGGGGACTAGGAACACCGGGGAGCTGTTTTTT.

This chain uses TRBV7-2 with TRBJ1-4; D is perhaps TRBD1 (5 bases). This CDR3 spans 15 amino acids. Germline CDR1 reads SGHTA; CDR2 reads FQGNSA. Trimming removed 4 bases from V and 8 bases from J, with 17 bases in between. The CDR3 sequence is CASSSETGLMEKLFF. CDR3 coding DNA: TGTGCCAGCAGCTCGGAAACAGGTCTTATGGAAAAACTGTTTTTT.

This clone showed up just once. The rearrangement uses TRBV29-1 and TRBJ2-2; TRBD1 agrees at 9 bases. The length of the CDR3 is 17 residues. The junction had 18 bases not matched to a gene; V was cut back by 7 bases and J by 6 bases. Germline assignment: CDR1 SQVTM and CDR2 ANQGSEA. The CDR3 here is CSATSTGGVSSAGELFF. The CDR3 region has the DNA TGCAGCGCTACGTCGACAGGGGGTGTGTCGTCGGCCGGGGAGCTGTTTTTT.

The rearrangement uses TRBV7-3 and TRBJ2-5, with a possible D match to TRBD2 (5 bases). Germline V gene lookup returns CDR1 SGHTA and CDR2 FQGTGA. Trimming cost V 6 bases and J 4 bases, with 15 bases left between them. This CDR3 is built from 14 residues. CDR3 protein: CASSLLGGGETQYF. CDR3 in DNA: TGTGCCAGCAGTCTACTGGGCGGAGGAGAGACCCAGTACTTC.

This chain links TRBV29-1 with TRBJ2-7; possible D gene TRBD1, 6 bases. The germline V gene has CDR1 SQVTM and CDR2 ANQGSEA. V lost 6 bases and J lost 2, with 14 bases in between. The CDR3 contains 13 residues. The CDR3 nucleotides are TGCAGCGTGACCGGGACAATAGCCTACGAGCAGTACTTC. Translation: CSVTGTIAYEQYF.

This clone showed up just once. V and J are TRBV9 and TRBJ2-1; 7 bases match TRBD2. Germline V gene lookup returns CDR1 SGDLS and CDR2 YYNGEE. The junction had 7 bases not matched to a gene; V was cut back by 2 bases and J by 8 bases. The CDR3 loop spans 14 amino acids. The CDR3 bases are TGTGCCAGCAGCGTTCAAGGCGGGAGCGATGAGCAGTTCTTC. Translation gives CASSVQGGSDEQFF.

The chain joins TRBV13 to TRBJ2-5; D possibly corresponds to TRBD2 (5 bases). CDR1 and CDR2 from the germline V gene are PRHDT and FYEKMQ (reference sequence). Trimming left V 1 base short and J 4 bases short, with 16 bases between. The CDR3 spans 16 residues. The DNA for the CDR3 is TGTGCCAGCAGCTTAGCCCGAAGCGGAGGCGGAGAGACCCAGTACTTC. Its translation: CASSLARSGGGETQYF.

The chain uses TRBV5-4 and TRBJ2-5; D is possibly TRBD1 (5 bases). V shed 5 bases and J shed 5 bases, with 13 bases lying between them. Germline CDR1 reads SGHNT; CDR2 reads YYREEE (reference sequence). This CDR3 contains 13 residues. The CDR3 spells CASSQGQWETQYF. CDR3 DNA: TGTGCCAGCAGTCAGGGCCAATGGGAGACCCAGTACTTC.

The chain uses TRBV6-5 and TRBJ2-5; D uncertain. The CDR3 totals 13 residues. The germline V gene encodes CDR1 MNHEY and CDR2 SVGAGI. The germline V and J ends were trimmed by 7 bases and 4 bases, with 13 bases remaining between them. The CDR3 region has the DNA TGTGCCAGCAATGGTTGGACCGGAGAGACCCAGTACTTC. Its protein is CASNGWTGETQYF.

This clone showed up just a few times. CDR3 loop: CASSYTTVGQEKLFF. The CDR3 bases are TGTGCCAGCAGCTATACGACAGTCGGGCAGGAAAAACTGTTTTTT. V and J are TRBV5-5 and TRBJ1-4, with TRBD1 as a possible D gene (5 bases). This CDR3 has 15 amino acids. Germline CDR1 is SGHKS and CDR2 is YYEKEE (reference sequence). Trimming cost V 3 bases and J 8 bases, with 17 bases left between them.